This TCR beta chain was observed in a study of cytomegalovirus exposure and HLA in healthy donors. The CDR3 length is 13 residues. The trim removed 6 bases at V and 5 bases at J, leaving 0 bases unmatched. Germline CDR1 MGHDK, CDR2 SYGVNS. Some clones are missing from TCRdb's copy, which holds only in-frame ones; the method was immunoSEQ multiplex PCR. The sample contains 59,000 or so clones, approximately 89% of which appear only once. Material for sequencing was PBMCs. The receptor's source is a young woman in good health and CMV-seronegative. The chain uses TRBV25-1 and TRBJ2-2; TRBD1 agrees at 10 bases. The CDR3 DNA reads TGTGCCAGCAGGGACAGGGGGACCGGGGAGCTGTTTTTT. Translation: CASRDRGTGELFF.